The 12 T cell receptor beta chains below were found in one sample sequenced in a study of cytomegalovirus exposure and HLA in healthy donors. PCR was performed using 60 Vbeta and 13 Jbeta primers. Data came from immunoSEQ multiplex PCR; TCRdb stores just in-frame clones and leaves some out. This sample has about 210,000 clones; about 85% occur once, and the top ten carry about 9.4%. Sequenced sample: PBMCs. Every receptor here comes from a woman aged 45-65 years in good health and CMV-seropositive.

The CDR3 loop reads CASSLVSGTGSPYTF. CDR3 sequence (DNA): TGTGCCAGCAGCTTAGTCTCTGGGACAGGCTCCCCCTACACCTTC. The rearrangement uses TRBV7-2 and TRBJ1-2; 8 nucleotides agree with TRBD1. The germline CDR1 and CDR2 sequences are SGHTA and FQGNSA. V dropped 1 base and J dropped 10; count of bases not matched to a gene: 11. The CDR3 length is 15 residues.

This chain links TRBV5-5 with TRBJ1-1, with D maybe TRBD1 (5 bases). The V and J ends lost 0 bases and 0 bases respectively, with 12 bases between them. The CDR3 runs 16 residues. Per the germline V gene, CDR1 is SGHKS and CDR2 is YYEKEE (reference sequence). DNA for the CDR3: TGTGCCAGCAGCTTGGGGGCAGGGATGCTGAACACTGAAGCTTTCTTT. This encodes CASSLGAGMLNTEAFF.

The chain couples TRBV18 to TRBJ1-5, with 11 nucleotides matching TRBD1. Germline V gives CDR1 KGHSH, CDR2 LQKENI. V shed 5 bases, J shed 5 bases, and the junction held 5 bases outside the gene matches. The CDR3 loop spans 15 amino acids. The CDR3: CASSKGQGVDQPQHF. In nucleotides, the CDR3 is TGTGCCAGCTCAAAGGGACAGGGGGTAGATCAGCCCCAGCATTTT.

The CDR3 region is CSVGEGRETQYF. The CDR3 nucleotides read TGCAGCGTGGGGGAGGGACGGGAGACCCAGTACTTC. V is TRBV29-1 and J is TRBJ2-5; TRBD2 matches 7 bases. Germline values: CDR1 SQVTM, CDR2 ANQGSEA. With V trimmed by 6 bases and J by 5 bases, 6 bases remained unmatched. The CDR3 spans 12 residues.

The CDR3 nucleotides read TGCGCCAGCAGCTATGTAGGAGATTACTACGAGCAGTACTTC. This translates into CASSYVGDYYEQYF. The chain recombines TRBV5-1 with TRBJ2-7; no clear D. The CDR3 consists of 14 residues. Trimming removed 3 bases from V and 3 bases from J, with 13 bases in between. The germline CDR1 and CDR2 sequences are SGHRS and YFSETQ. Drawing the rest from reference TRBV5-1 and TRBJ2-7, the complete variable domain is KAGVTQTPRYLIKTRGQQVTLSCSPISGHRSVSWYQQTPGQGLQFLFEYFSETQRNKGNFPGRFSGRQFSNSRSEMNVSTLELGDSALYLCASSYVGDYYEQYFGPGTRLTVT.

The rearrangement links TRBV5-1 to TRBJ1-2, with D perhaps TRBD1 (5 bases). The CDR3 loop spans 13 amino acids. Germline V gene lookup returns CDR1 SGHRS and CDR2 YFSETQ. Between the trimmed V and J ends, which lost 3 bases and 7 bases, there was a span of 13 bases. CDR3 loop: CASSSSQGIGYTF. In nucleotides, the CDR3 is TGCGCCAGCAGCTCGTCCCAGGGTATTGGCTACACCTTC.

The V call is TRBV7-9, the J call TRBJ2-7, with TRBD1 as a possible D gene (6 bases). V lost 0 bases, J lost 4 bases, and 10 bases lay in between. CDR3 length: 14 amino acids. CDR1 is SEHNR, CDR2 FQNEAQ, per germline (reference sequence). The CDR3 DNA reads TGTGCCAGCAGCTTAGCGCAGGACAGTTACGAGCAGTACTTC. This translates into CASSLAQDSYEQYF.

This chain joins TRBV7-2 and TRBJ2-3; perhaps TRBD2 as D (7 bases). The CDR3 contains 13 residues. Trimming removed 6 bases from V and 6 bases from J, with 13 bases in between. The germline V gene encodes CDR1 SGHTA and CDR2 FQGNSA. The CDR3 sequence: CASRGGGMDTQYF. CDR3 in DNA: TGTGCCAGCAGAGGGGGGGGTATGGATACGCAGTATTTT.

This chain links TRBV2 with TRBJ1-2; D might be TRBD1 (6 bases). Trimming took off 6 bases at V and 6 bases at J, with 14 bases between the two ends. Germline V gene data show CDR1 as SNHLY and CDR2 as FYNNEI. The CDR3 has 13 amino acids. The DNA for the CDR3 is TGTGCCAGCAGCCTAAGAGCAGGGGATGGCTACACCTTC. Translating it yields CASSLRAGDGYTF. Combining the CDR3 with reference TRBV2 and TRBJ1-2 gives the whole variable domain EPEVTQTPSHQVTQMGQEVILRCVPISNHLYFYWYRQILGQKVEFLVSFYNNEISEKSEIFDDQFSVERPDGSNFTLKIRSTKLEDSAMYFCASSLRAGDGYTFGSGTRLTVV.

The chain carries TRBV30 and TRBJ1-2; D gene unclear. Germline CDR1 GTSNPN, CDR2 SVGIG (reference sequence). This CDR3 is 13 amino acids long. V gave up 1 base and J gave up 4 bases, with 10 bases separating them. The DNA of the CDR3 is TGTGCCTGGAGTGAATACATCATCTATGGCTACACCTTC. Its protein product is CAWSEYIIYGYTF.

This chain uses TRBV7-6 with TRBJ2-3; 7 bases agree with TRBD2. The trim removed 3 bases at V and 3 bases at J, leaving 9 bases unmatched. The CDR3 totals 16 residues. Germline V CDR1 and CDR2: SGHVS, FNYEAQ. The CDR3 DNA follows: TGTGCCAGCAGCTTTATAACGAGCGGGGTGACAGATACGCAGTATTTT. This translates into CASSFITSGVTDTQYF.

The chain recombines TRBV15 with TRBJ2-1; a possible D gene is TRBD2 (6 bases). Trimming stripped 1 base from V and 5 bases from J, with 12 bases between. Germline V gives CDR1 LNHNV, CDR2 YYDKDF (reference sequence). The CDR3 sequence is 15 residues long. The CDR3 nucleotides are TGTGCCACCAGCAGAGCCCTATCGGGAGACAATGAGCAGTTCTTC. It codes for CATSRALSGDNEQFF.